The source of this TCR beta chain is a study of blood T cell repertoires in COVID-19. Study-level information: Some COVID-19 samples were acute and others convalescent; all came from the United States, Italy and Spain.

This CDR3 is 16 amino acids long. The germline V gene encodes CDR1 MDHEN and CDR2 SYDVKM. V was clipped by 5 bases and J by 4 bases, with 20 bases between them. Original handling: Amplified reference gene primers provided the basis for estimating nucleated cell counts. Sequenced by immunoSEQ multiplex PCR; TCRdb stores in-frame clones only, minus some. V and J calls plus clone size are reproduced from that table; the DNA served to infer D and trimming. The sample contains roughly 250,000 clones, more than 60% of which appear only once. The V call is TRBV28, the J call TRBJ1-2; the D is unclear. The sample comprised peripheral blood. This clonotype was sampled from a woman between 40 and 50 years old with active or convalescent COVID-19. The CDR3 region is CASSQTAGLSFYGYTF. DNA of the CDR3: TGTGCCAGCAGTCAGACGGCAGGCCTTTCGTTCTATGGCTACACCTTC.